This T cell receptor (beta chain) was captured in a study of early T cells in non-severe SARS-CoV-2 infection. Across the study: Sequencing used unsorted whole-blood bulk RNA, so chains lack pairing.

The germline V gene has CDR1 SQVTM and CDR2 ANQGSEA. Trimming pared 3 bases from V and 2 bases from J, leaving 21 bases between. CDR3 length: 17 amino acids. Regarding the study as a whole: Clonotype matching in VDJdb favored anti-spike CD8 responses and did not capture private and CD4 specificities.

Individual cDNA molecules carried attached unique molecular identifiers. MiXCR, run by TCRdb on the 5' RACE reads, gives a single entry per CDR3 protein. Found here are 52,000 or so distinct CDR3 sequences, around 13% of them singletons; the top ten hold 1.4%. About this clonotype: Its antigen is currently unknown.

The sequence was collected from an adult who was a healthcare worker with PCR-confirmed SARS-CoV-2 infection or an uninfected control (not recorded which). This chain joins TRBV29-1 and TRBJ2-3; D may be TRBD2 (7 bases). Sequencing was done on a sample of whole blood. The DNA for the CDR3 is TGCAGCGTTGACTCCCTTAGGGGGGGGCTGACCACAGATACGCAGTATTTT. Residues: CSVDSLRGGLTTDTQYF.